This T cell receptor beta chain was recorded in a study of T cells expressing NK-cell markers. TCRdb reanalyzed the 5' RACE reads, giving one entry per CDR3 protein sequence and no DNA. The listing contains over 150,000 distinct CDR3 sequences. The CDR3 loop spans 16 amino acids. Germline assignment: CDR1 SEHNR and CDR2 FQNEAQ (reference sequence). Specimen: blood T cells: a sorted CD56 or NKG2C T cell subset, CD4+ or CD8+ T cells, or bulk PBMC T cells (not recorded which). This sequence joins TRBV7-9 and TRBJ2-1; checking the TCRdb D call of TRBD1 is not possible without DNA. The sequence came from a woman aged 45-65 years in good health. The CDR3 reads CASSPSWDRGGNEQFF.